The rows below give T cell receptor beta chains drawn from one sample of a study of OX40 agonist ivuxolimab in advanced cancers. TCRdb's copy holds only in-frame clones and misses some; the assay was immunoSEQ multiplex PCR. Among about 48,000 clones, approximately 83% were seen once, and the ten largest hold around an eighth. The sequencing used CD4+ or CD8+ T cells sorted from blood, collected in a trial of the OX40 agonist ivuxolimab. These receptors all come from an adult with an advanced solid tumor such as melanoma, head and neck, liver or kidney cancer. CDR3s leave out the opening cysteine and the closing phenylalanine or tryptophan. Each record gives: V gene, J gene, CDR3 protein.

TRBV9,TRBJ2-2,ASSRGASTGELF
TRBV6-5,TRBJ2-3,ASSYSSGIRDTQY
TRBV28,TRBJ2-2,ASRQPQNRVENTGELF
TRBV6-1,TRBJ2-3,ASSGVGGSTDTQY
TRBV7-2,.,ASSLDWQGISYEQY
TRBV7-8,TRBJ1-1,ASSLDLLDRVMNTEAF
TRBV6-5,TRBJ1-6,ASSWDSRNSPLH
TRBV6-1,TRBJ1-2,ASTQGPPAYGYT
TRBV9,TRBJ2-7,ASSAGTSGRVSYEQY
TRBV9,TRBJ1-2,ASSVGAGEGYGYT
TRBV5-1,TRBJ1-2,ASSPRGEWGYT
TRBV25-1,TRBJ1-4,ASSEPGAGEKLF
TRBV18,TRBJ2-3,ASSPWLAGAGTDTQY
TRBV7-2,TRBJ2-2,ASSSQGRAGELF
TRBV6-5,TRBJ1-1,ASSKDEGTEAF
TRBV19,TRBJ1-6,ASSTWTGGRNSPLH
TRBV9,TRBJ2-1,ASSPKGGTRPDEQF
TRBV7-2,TRBJ2-1,ASSTQLGGVEQF
TRBV6-6,TRBJ1-6,ASNRGDSPLH